These 9 T cell receptor beta chains share one sample of origin, sequenced in a study of Ad26.COV2.S vaccination and SARS-CoV-2 variants. Data came from immunoSEQ multiplex PCR; TCRdb stores just in-frame clones and leaves some out. The table lists about 350,000 clones, around 89% of them singletons. The treatment here: around 19 received Ad26.COV2.S at low or high dose, single or two shots; roughly five received placebo; per-sample allocation not given. Sample collection was performed on day 63 after the first vaccine or placebo injection. The starting material was peripheral blood, obtained in a trial of Ad26.COV2.S vaccine versus placebo. The source of these receptors is a person between 18 and 60 years old who received the Ad26.COV2.S COVID-19 vaccine or a placebo.

V is TRBV6-5 and J is TRBJ1-1; D is possibly TRBD1 (5 bases). V gave up 6 bases and J gave up 10 bases, with 12 bases separating them. The CDR3 spans 11 residues. Germline-derived CDR1 and CDR2 are MNHEY and SVGAGI. In DNA form, the CDR3 reads TGTGCCAGCAGATCAGGGAGGGGAGCTTTCTTT. Amino acid sequence: CASRSGRGAFF.

This rearrangement joins TRBV27 to TRBJ2-2; 9 bases line up with TRBD2. The J segment lost 0 bases and the V segment lost 6 bases, leaving 8 bases of the junction unmatched. The CDR3 is 17 residues long. Germline assignment: CDR1 MNHEY and CDR2 SMNVEV (reference sequence). The DNA for the CDR3 is TGTGCCAGCAGGGCTAGGGCTAGCGGGGCGAACACCGGGGAGCTGTTTTTT. It translates to CASRARASGANTGELFF.

The table lists this clone with a count of one. The genes are TRBV9 and TRBJ2-2; TRBD1 matches at 7 bases. The CDR3 spans 16 residues. V trimming: 0 bases; J trimming: 6 bases; junction bases outside the gene matches: 8. The germline V gene has CDR1 SGDLS and CDR2 YYNGEE. CDR3 in DNA: TGTGCCAGCAGCGTAGGGCGGCAGGGGGTTCCCGGGGAGCTGTTTTTT. Translating gives CASSVGRQGVPGELFF.

The chain employs TRBV19 and TRBJ2-1; D perhaps matches TRBD2 (6 bases). Germline values: CDR1 LNHDA, CDR2 SQIVND (reference sequence). V was clipped by 8 bases and J by 5 bases, with 13 bases between them. CDR3 length equals 13 residues. The CDR3 sequence: CASATGLNNEQFF. The CDR3 DNA is TGTGCCAGTGCAACGGGACTGAACAATGAGCAGTTCTTC.

The chain employs TRBV28 and TRBJ2-5, with 7 bases matching TRBD2. Germline CDR1 MDHEN, CDR2 SYDVKM. The CDR3 consists of 14 residues. After removal of 7 bases from V and 1 base from J, the junction contained 6 bases not matched to a gene. The CDR3, as DNA: TGTGCCAGCAACTCAGCGGGATCCCAAGAGACCCAGTACTTC. This sequence encodes CASNSAGSQETQYF.

V usage is TRBV28 and J usage is TRBJ1-4; D gene ambiguous. The ends were cut back, 2 bases at V and 6 bases at J, with 13 bases in the middle. CDR3 length: 15 residues. Germline V gene sequence: CDR1 MDHEN, CDR2 SYDVKM. The CDR3 loop reads CASSLDATLDEKLFF. CDR3 DNA: TGTGCCAGCAGTTTAGATGCCACCCTTGATGAAAAACTGTTTTTT.

J is TRBJ2-2 and V is TRBV28, with 10 bases that match TRBD2. The germline V gene has CDR1 MDHEN and CDR2 SYDVKM. V lost 7 bases to trimming and J lost 6 bases; unmatched junction nucleotides: 5. The CDR3 has 14 residues. The CDR3, as DNA: TGTGCCAGCACCCCGGGACTAGCGTCCGGGGAGCTGTTTTTT. It yields the protein CASTPGLASGELFF.

The chain uses TRBV28 and TRBJ1-1; 10 bases are shared with TRBD1. The CDR3 spans 12 residues. Germline values: CDR1 MDHEN, CDR2 SYDVKM. After removal of 5 bases from V and 9 bases from J, the junction contained 3 bases not matched to a gene. The DNA for the CDR3 is TGTGCCAGCAGTCCGGGACAGGGGCAAGCTTTCTTT. Translation: CASSPGQGQAFF.

The gene calls are TRBV11-2 and TRBJ2-3, with TRBD1 matching over 10 bases. V lost 5 bases and J lost 4; bases outside the gene matches: 6. This CDR3 has 15 amino acids. CDR1 is SGHAT, CDR2 FQNNGV, per germline. CDR3 protein: CASSPDRGRPDTQYF. CDR3 DNA sequence: TGTGCCAGCAGCCCAGACAGGGGGCGCCCAGATACGCAGTATTTT.